This TCR beta chain derives from a study of chemoradiotherapy in HPV16-positive cancers. Study context: Candidate HPV-specific clones and shared TCR motifs came from two HPV16-positive patients. Study outcomes and limitations: Non-HPV-specific T cells did not expand in tumors during treatment, whereas candidate HPV-specific clones and E7-related motifs did.

Repeated repertoire sampling spanned the course of chemoradiotherapy. Generated by immunoSEQ multiplex PCR, the TCRdb table keeps only in-frame clones and is missing some. The sample holds 45,000 to 60,000 clones; around 90% are singletons and the top ten take 2.5% to 4%. Points on this clone: Its specificity is unknown.

The sample in question was blood, obtained from a patient who underwent chemoradiotherapy. The sequence was obtained from a human donor with HPV-associated anogenital cancer.

The CDR3: CASSILRLAGGLDTQYF. CDR3 nucleotides: TGTGCCAGTAGTATCCTCCGACTAGCGGGAGGTCTTGATACGCAGTATTTT. This chain uses TRBV19 with TRBJ2-3, with 13 bases that match TRBD2. CDR1 is LNHDA, CDR2 SQIVND, per germline (reference sequence). The CDR3 contains 17 residues. The ends lost 3 bases at V and 6 bases at J; junction bases unmatched: 9.